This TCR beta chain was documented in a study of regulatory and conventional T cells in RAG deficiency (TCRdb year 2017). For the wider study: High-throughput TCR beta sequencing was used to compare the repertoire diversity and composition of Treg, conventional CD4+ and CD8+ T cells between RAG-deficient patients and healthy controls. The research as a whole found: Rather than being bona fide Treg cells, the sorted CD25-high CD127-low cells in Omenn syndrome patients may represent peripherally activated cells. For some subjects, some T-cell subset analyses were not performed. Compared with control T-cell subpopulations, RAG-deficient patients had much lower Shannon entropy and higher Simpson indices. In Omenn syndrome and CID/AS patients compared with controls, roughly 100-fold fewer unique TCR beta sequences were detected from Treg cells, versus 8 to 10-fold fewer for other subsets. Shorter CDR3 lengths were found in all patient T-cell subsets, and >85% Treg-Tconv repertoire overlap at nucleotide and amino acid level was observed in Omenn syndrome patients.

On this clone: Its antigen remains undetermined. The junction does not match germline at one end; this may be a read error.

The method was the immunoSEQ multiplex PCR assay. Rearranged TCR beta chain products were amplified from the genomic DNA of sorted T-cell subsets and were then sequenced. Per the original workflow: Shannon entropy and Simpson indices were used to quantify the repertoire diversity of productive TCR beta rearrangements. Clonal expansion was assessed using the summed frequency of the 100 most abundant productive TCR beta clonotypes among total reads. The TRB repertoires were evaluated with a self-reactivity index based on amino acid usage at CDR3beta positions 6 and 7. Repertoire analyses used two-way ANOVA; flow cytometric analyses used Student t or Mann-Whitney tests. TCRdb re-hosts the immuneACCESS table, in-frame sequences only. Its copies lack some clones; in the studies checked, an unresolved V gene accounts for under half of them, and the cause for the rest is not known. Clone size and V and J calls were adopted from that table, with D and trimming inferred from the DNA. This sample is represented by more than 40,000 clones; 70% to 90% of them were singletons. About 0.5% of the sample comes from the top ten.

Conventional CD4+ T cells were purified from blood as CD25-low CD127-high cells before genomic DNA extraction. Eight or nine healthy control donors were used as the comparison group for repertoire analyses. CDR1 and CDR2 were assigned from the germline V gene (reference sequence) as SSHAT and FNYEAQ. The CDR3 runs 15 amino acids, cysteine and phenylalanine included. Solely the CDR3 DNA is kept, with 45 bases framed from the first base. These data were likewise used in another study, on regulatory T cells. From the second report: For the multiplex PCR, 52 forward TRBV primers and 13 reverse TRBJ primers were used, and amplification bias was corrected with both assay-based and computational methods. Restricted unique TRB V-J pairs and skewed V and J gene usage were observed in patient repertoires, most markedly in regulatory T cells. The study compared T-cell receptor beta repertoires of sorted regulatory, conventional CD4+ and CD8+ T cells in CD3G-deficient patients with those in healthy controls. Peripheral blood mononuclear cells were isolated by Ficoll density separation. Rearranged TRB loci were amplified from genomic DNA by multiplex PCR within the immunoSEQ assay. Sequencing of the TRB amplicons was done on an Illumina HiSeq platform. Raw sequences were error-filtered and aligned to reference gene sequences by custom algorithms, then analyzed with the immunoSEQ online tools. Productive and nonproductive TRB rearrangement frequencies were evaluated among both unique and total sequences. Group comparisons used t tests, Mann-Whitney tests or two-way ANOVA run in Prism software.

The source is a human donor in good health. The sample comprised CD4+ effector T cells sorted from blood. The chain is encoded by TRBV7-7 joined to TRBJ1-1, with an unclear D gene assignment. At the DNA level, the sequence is TGTGCTAGCAGCCCCCTCCTGCTAATGAACACTGAAGCTTTCTTT. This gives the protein CASSPLLLMNTEAFF.